The 28 T cell receptor beta chains below all came from one sample that was sequenced in a study of human T cells and chemical hapten exposure. TCRdb used MiXCR to reprocess the RACE reads, holding one entry per CDR3 protein. This sample yields some 180,000 distinct CDR3 sequences, of which approximately 20% are seen a single time; under 7% belongs to the top ten. Time point denoted: patch test 1, 2 weeks after DPC sensitization. Treatment reported: therapeutic diphenylcyclopropenone sensitization with weekly scalp DPC. The sequenced sample was whole blood, obtained in connection with sensitization to the hapten diphenylcyclopropenone (DPC). The receptors shown here come from a woman between 45 and 60 years old with alopecia areata. Some clones in this sample may be carry-over from other donors' samples.

This clonotype was observed a few times. V gene TRBV7-9 combines with J gene TRBJ1-4; D not resolved. V shed 5 bases and J shed 5 bases, with 12 bases lying between them. The CDR3 has 14 residues. The germline gives CDR1 SEHNR, CDR2 FQNEAQ (reference sequence). DNA for the CDR3: TGTGCCAGCAGCGCAGACATGGCGAATGAAAAACTGTTTTTT. It codes for CASSADMANEKLFF.

The V and J genes are TRBV27 and TRBJ2-1, with 8 bases aligning to TRBD1. The germline gives CDR1 MNHEY, CDR2 SMNVEV (reference sequence). CDR3 size: 16 residues. Losses at the gene ends were 4 bases for V and 2 bases for J; bases not matched to a gene: 7. The CDR3 spells CASSSDRGRPYNEQFF. CDR3 DNA: TGTGCCAGCAGTTCAGACAGGGGTCGACCCTACAATGAGCAGTTCTTC.

This clonotype was counted only a few times. This chain joins TRBV7-2 and TRBJ2-3; D perhaps matches TRBD2 (5 bases). The V gene's germline CDR1 is SGHTA and CDR2 FQGNSA. The CDR3 runs to 15 residues. V lost 3 bases and J 4 bases, leaving 14 bases between the germline ends. CDR3 sequence: CASSFTLAGADTQYF. The CDR3 region has the DNA TGTGCCAGCAGCTTTACGCTAGCTGGCGCAGATACGCAGTATTTT.

The chain joins TRBV15 to TRBJ2-1; 9 bases align to TRBD2. V was pared by 5 bases and J by 9 bases, with 14 bases of the junction left unmatched. CDR3 length equals 16 residues. Germline assignment: CDR1 LNHNV and CDR2 YYDKDF (reference sequence). For the CDR3, the DNA is TGTGCCACCAGCTACGATCCCGGTAGCGGGAGTCGTGAGCAGTTCTTC. This encodes CATSYDPGSGSREQFF.

V usage is TRBV29-1 and J usage is TRBJ2-5, with a weak D call TRBD1 (6 bases). The CDR3 spans 14 residues. Looked up from germline, CDR1 is SQVTM and CDR2 is ANQGSEA. V shed 4 bases and J shed 0 bases, with 12 bases lying between them. CDR3 protein: CSVGARGHQETQYF. The CDR3 bases are TGCAGCGTTGGAGCCAGGGGCCACCAAGAGACCCAGTACTTC. Full variable domain (remainder filled in from reference TRBV29-1 and TRBJ2-5): SAVISQKPSRDICQRGTSLTIQCQVDSQVTMMFWYRQQPGQSLTLIATANQGSEATYESGFVIDKFPISRPNLTFSTLTVSNMSPEDSSIYLCSVGARGHQETQYFGPGTRLLVL.

This clonotype was observed a few times. The chain is built from TRBV5-5 and TRBJ2-3, with a tentative D call TRBD2 (6 bases). The CDR3 spans 16 residues. V was shortened by 0 bases and J by 8 bases, with 19 bases between the two germline ends. Germline-derived CDR1 and CDR2 are SGHKS and YYEKEE (reference sequence). The CDR3 DNA sequence: TGTGCCAGCAGCTTGGCCTTAGGAGGGGCACAGACTACGCAGTATTTT. Its translation: CASSLALGGAQTTQYF.

This clonotype occurred a few times. V gene TRBV6-1 combines with J gene TRBJ1-5; D is unresolved. The germline V gene encodes CDR1 MNHNS and CDR2 SASEGT. The CDR3 consists of 13 residues. Trimming stripped 3 bases from V and 9 bases from J, with 12 bases between. The CDR3 nucleotides read TGTGCCAGCAGTGATGACCAGTTGCGGCCCCAGCATTTT. Protein product: CASSDDQLRPQHF.

This clonotype turned up a few times. The CDR3 coding sequence is TGTGCCAGCAGCGTAGCGGGACAGGGCCCGCTTGCAACTAATGAAAAACTGTTTTTT. Its protein is CASSVAGQGPLATNEKLFF. The chain recombines TRBV9 with TRBJ1-4; 9 bases are a match to TRBD1. This CDR3 has 19 residues. CDR1 is SGDLS and CDR2 is YYNGEE in the germline V gene. J gave up 0 bases and V 0 bases, and 9 bases lay outside the gene matches. Full variable domain (rest looked up from reference TRBV9 and TRBJ1-4): DSGVTQTPKHLITATGQRVTLRCSPRSGDLSVYWYQQSLDQGLQFLIQYYNGEERAKGNILERFSAQQFPDLHSELNLSSLELGDSALYFCASSVAGQGPLATNEKLFFGSGTQLSVL.

This clonotype was detected only a few times. This chain uses TRBV4-1 with TRBJ1-2, with D possibly being TRBD1 (5 bases). Trimming pared 0 bases from V and 9 bases from J, leaving 11 bases between. CDR1 MGHRA and CDR2 YSYEKL come from the germline V gene. The CDR3 runs to 13 residues. The CDR3 sequence: CASSQDQAGRYTF. The CDR3, as DNA: TGCGCCAGCAGCCAAGATCAGGCAGGGCGCTACACCTTC.

This clonotype has just a few counts. The CDR3 nucleotides are TGTGCCAGCAGCCCACTAGCGGGAGGGTTCACAGATACGCAGTATTTT. Its translation: CASSPLAGGFTDTQYF. This chain connects TRBV7-8 to TRBJ2-3, with 13 bases fitting TRBD2. The junction had 4 bases not matched to a gene; V was cut back by 5 bases and J by 2 bases. CDR1 SGHVS and CDR2 FQNEAQ come from the germline V gene. The length of the CDR3 is 16 residues.

This chain links TRBV10-3 with TRBJ1-2; possibly TRBD1 for D (5 bases). CDR1 is ENHRY, CDR2 SYGVKD, per germline. Trimming took 7 bases from V and 6 from J, leaving 15 bases between them. This CDR3 has 13 residues. In DNA, the CDR3 is TGTGCCATCACGGGCGGGGGGATGAATGGCTACACCTTC. Protein product: CAITGGGMNGYTF.

This clonotype was found a few times. This chain joins TRBV2 and TRBJ1-2; D is unresolved. The germline CDR1 and CDR2 sequences are SNHLY and FYNNEI. With 1 base removed from V and 5 bases from J, the gap between germline ends came to 8 bases. The CDR3 runs 13 residues. The CDR3 protein is CASSEGTAYGYTF. CDR3 in DNA: TGTGCCAGCAGTGAAGGGACGGCATATGGCTACACCTTC.

The V call is TRBV24-1, the J call TRBJ2-3; D ambiguous. Trimming pared 0 bases from V and 0 bases from J, leaving 6 bases between. Germline V CDR1 and CDR2: KGHDR, SFDVKD. CDR3 length: 15 amino acids. In DNA form, the CDR3 reads TGTGCCACCAGTGATTTGAGAGGCAGCACAGATACGCAGTATTTT. It translates to CATSDLRGSTDTQYF.

This clonotype was detected a few times. J is TRBJ2-7 and V is TRBV12-3 or TRBV12-4; D might be TRBD1 (5 bases). The V and J ends lost 3 bases and 6 bases respectively, with 9 bases between them. The CDR3 sequence is 12 residues long. The CDR3 loop reads CASSLPQGEQYF. Written as DNA, the CDR3 is TGTGCCAGCAGTTTGCCCCAGGGCGAGCAGTACTTC.

The CDR3 region is CASSAPLGQGNQPQHF. CDR3 sequence (DNA): TGTGCCAGCAGTGCGCCCCTGGGACAGGGGAATCAGCCCCAGCATTTT. The rearrangement uses TRBV25-1 and TRBJ1-5; 10 bases fit TRBD1. With 4 bases clipped from V and 4 bases from J, the junction kept 7 bases outside the gene matches. Germline V gene sequence: CDR1 MGHDK, CDR2 SYGVNS. The CDR3 is 16 amino acids. Full variable domain (rest looked up from reference TRBV25-1 and TRBJ1-5): EADIYQTPRYLVIGTGKKITLECSQTMGHDKMYWYQQDPGMELHLIHYSYGVNSTEKGDLSSESTVSRIRTEHFPLTLESARPSHTSQYLCASSAPLGQGNQPQHFGDGTRLSIL.

This clonotype occurred a few times. The chain links TRBV19 to TRBJ2-2; 10 bases agree with TRBD2. The V segment lost 10 bases and the J segment 1 base; nucleotides outside the gene matches: 9. CDR1 and CDR2 from the germline V gene are LNHDA and SQIVND (reference sequence). The CDR3 has 16 amino acids. The CDR3 here is CATRPSGRRNTGELFF. CDR3 nucleotides: TGTGCCACCCGCCCTAGCGGGAGAAGGAACACCGGGGAGCTGTTTTTT. Full variable domain (outside the CDR3, taken from reference TRBV19 and TRBJ2-2): DGGITQSPKYLFRKEGQNVTLSCEQNLNHDAMYWYRQDPGQGLRLIYYSQIVNDFQKGDIAEGYSVSREKKESFPLTVTSAQKNPTAFYLCATRPSGRRNTGELFFGEGSRLTVL.

The chain carries TRBV12-3 or TRBV12-4 and TRBJ1-4, with 7 positions matching TRBD1. The CDR3 runs to 14 residues. With V trimmed by 6 bases and J by 3 bases, 4 bases remained unmatched. The CDR3 DNA is TGTGCCAGCAGACCGACAGGGTCTAATGAAAAACTGTTTTTT. This codes for CASRPTGSNEKLFF.

This sequence joins TRBV15 and TRBJ2-5; the D gene could be TRBD1 or TRBD2 (5 bases each). Trimming left V 9 bases short and J 7 bases short, with 15 bases between. CDR3 size: 12 residues. CDR1 and CDR2 (germline): LNHNV, YYDKDF (reference sequence). The CDR3 is CATNRDVGTQYF. The CDR3 DNA follows: TGTGCCACAAACCGGGACGTCGGGACCCAGTACTTC.

The V gene is TRBV18, the J gene TRBJ1-2; D gene ambiguous. CDR1 KGHSH and CDR2 LQKENI come from the germline V gene. The CDR3 is 14 residues long. With 3 bases removed from V and 8 bases from J, the gap between germline ends came to 16 bases. The CDR3 bases are TGTGCCAGCTCACCCACGGATATTCCTGACGGCTACACCTTC. As protein: CASSPTDIPDGYTF.

This clonotype was counted only a few times. The rearrangement uses TRBV3-1 and TRBJ1-1, with D uncertain. This CDR3 is 14 amino acids long. Germline values: CDR1 LGHDT, CDR2 YNNKEL (reference sequence). With 0 bases removed from V and 4 bases from J, the gap between germline ends came to 9 bases. CDR3 residues: CASSQEAGATEAFF. CDR3 DNA sequence: TGTGCCAGCAGCCAAGAGGCAGGCGCCACTGAAGCTTTCTTT.

The chain has TRBV5-1 and TRBJ2-6, with D perhaps TRBD2 (6 bases). Germline V lookup: CDR1 SGHRS, CDR2 YFSETQ. The CDR3 sequence is 15 residues long. Trimming removed 4 bases from V and 3 bases from J, with 11 bases in between. The CDR3 sequence is CASSPEGYGANVLTF. In DNA form, the CDR3 reads TGCGCCAGCAGCCCGGAGGGGTATGGGGCCAACGTCCTGACTTTC.

There are a few counts of this clonotype. This chain connects TRBV27 to TRBJ1-1; D gene ambiguous. Trimming cost V 6 bases and J 6 bases, with 14 bases left between them. CDR3 length: 13 residues. Germline lookup yields CDR1 MNHEY and CDR2 SMNVEV (reference sequence). CDR3 nucleotide sequence: TGTGCCAGCAGAGCCGTAAACAGCGCTGAAGCTTTCTTT. Protein sequence: CASRAVNSAEAFF.

Only a few counts were recorded for this clonotype. This chain links TRBV6-6 with TRBJ1-1, with 9 bases lining up with TRBD1. Germline CDR1 is MNHNY and CDR2 is SVGAGI (reference sequence). The CDR3 extends over 14 amino acids. Trimming removed 7 bases from V and 6 bases from J; junction bases left unmatched: 9. CDR3 region: CASKDRGGGAEAFF. The CDR3, as DNA: TGTGCCAGCAAGGACAGGGGAGGAGGTGCTGAAGCTTTCTTT.

This clonotype occurred a few times. This chain joins TRBV6-6 and TRBJ2-1; 11 bases line up with TRBD2. The CDR3 length is 15 residues. The V gene end was trimmed by 7 bases and the J gene end by 12 bases; junction bases not matched to a gene: 14. Germline V gives CDR1 MNHNY, CDR2 SVGAGI (reference sequence). Here the CDR3 DNA reads TGTGCCAGCAATGATAGCGGGAGGGCACGCGCAGGGCAGTTCTTC. Translating it yields CASNDSGRARAGQFF.

This clonotype was observed a handful of times. The gene calls are TRBV11-3 and TRBJ2-3; TRBD1 aligns across 7 bases. CDR3 length: 14 residues. With 5 bases clipped from V and 2 bases from J, the junction kept 4 bases outside the gene matches. Per the germline V gene, CDR1 is SGHNT and CDR2 is YENEEA. The CDR3 coding sequence is TGTGCCAGCAGCACCGGACAGGCCACAGATACGCAGTATTTT. This codes for CASSTGQATDTQYF.

This chain connects TRBV2 to TRBJ2-1, with 8 bases that match TRBD2. V gave up 4 bases and J gave up 6 bases; unmatched junction bases: 8. Germline assignment: CDR1 SNHLY and CDR2 FYNNEI. This CDR3 comprises 15 residues. The CDR3 region is CASSALAAVINEQFF. CDR3 DNA: TGTGCCAGCAGTGCACTAGCGGCCGTAATCAATGAGCAGTTCTTC.

The genes are TRBV3-1 and TRBJ1-4; no reliable D call. Germline CDR1 LGHDT, CDR2 YNNKEL (reference sequence). Trimming took 5 bases from V and 8 from J, leaving 9 bases between them. The CDR3 extends over 12 amino acids. CDR3 in DNA: TGTGCCAGCAGCGAAGGTCGCGAAAAACTGTTTTTT. This encodes CASSEGREKLFF.

The chain links TRBV4-1 to TRBJ2-1, with D maybe TRBD1 (6 bases). Germline V lookup: CDR1 MGHRA, CDR2 YSYEKL. The CDR3 contains 15 residues. V was clipped by 2 bases and J by 7 bases, with 15 bases between them. DNA for the CDR3: TGCGCCAGCAGCCAAAAGGACCACAGGGAGAATGAGCAGTTCTTC. The encoded protein is CASSQKDHRENEQFF.